This TCR beta chain was identified during a study of T cells after yellow fever vaccination. V lost 7 bases to trimming and J lost 3 bases; unmatched junction nucleotides: 7. This CDR3 comprises 14 residues. The table lists this clonotype with many counts. Each CDR3 protein is one row after TCRdb ran MiXCR on the 5' RACE reads. Of over 130,000 distinct CDR3 sequences in the sample, 7.7% were seen once. The genes are TRBV12-3 or TRBV12-4 and TRBJ2-3; 7 nucleotides agree with TRBD1. The input for sequencing was CD4+ T cells sorted from PBMCs, taken 5 days after the yellow fever booster vaccination. This TCR came from a man aged 30 to 45 who received the YFV17D yellow fever vaccine. The DNA for the CDR3 is TGTGCCAGCACCACATGGACAGGAACAGATACGCAGTATTTT. Its translation: CASTTWTGTDTQYF.